This is a list of T cell receptor beta chains from one sample in a study of T cells after yellow fever vaccination. TCRdb called the 5' RACE reads again in MiXCR, with one record for every CDR3 protein. The repertoire holds 300,000 to 400,000 distinct CDR3 sequences, with approximately 4.2% as singletons. The sequencing here drew on PBMCs, taken 5 days after the yellow fever booster vaccination. These receptors were collected from a man aged 18 to 30 who received the YFV17D yellow fever vaccine. Both conserved end residues are part of each CDR3. A D gene is named only where the DNA matches it firmly. Part of the rows lack a size; the others show once, few, many or a class for expanded clones.

CDR3aa: CASSPGRGRGNTEAFF; CDR3nt: TGTGCCAGCAGCCCGGGCAGGGGCCGCGGGAACACTGAAGCTTTCTTT; abundance: many; j_gene: TRBJ1-1; d_gene: .; v_gene: TRBV4-2
CDR3aa: CSARAGAGNTEAFF; CDR3nt: TGCAGTGCTAGAGCCGGCGCGGGCAACACTGAAGCTTTCTTT; abundance: .; j_gene: TRBJ1-1; d_gene: .; v_gene: TRBV20-1
CDR3aa: CSARAEGDYGYTF; CDR3nt: TGCAGTGCTAGAGCGGAGGGGGACTATGGCTACACCTTC; abundance: few; j_gene: TRBJ1-2; d_gene: .; v_gene: TRBV20-1
CDR3aa: CASSWTRDRTSVQYF; CDR3nt: TGTGCCAGCAGCTGGACCCGGGACAGAACTTCGGTGCAGTACTTC; abundance: few; j_gene: TRBJ2-7; d_gene: TRBD1; v_gene: TRBV5-8
CDR3aa: CASSASRGGGNGYTF; CDR3nt: TGTGCCAGCAGCGCCTCCCGTGGCGGGGGGAATGGCTACACCTTC; abundance: few; j_gene: TRBJ1-2; d_gene: .; v_gene: TRBV9
CDR3aa: CATKEAGLGEQYF; CDR3nt: TGCGCCACCAAAGAGGCAGGGTTGGGGGAGCAGTACTTC; abundance: .; j_gene: TRBJ2-7; d_gene: .; v_gene: TRBV5-1
CDR3aa: CASRDSAPYGYTF; CDR3nt: TGTGCCAGCAGGGACAGTGCCCCTTATGGCTACACCTTC; abundance: many; j_gene: TRBJ1-2; d_gene: .; v_gene: TRBV6-5
CDR3aa: CSVEPLRKRSTDTQYF; CDR3nt: TGCAGCGTAGAACCCCTTAGGAAACGAAGCACAGATACGCAGTATTTT; abundance: .; j_gene: TRBJ2-3; d_gene: .; v_gene: TRBV20-1
CDR3aa: CASSLVSLAGAWELFF; CDR3nt: TGTGCCAGCAGCTTAGTCAGTCTAGCGGGCGCATGGGAGCTGTTTTTT; abundance: many; j_gene: TRBJ2-2; d_gene: TRBD2; v_gene: TRBV7-2
CDR3aa: CASSQDPTGPTYNEQFF; CDR3nt: TGTGCCAGCAGCCAAGACCCAACGGGGCCCACCTACAATGAGCAGTTCTTC; abundance: few; j_gene: TRBJ2-1; d_gene: .; v_gene: TRBV3-1
CDR3aa: CASSARTGNNQPQHF; CDR3nt: TGCGCCAGCAGCGCCCGGACAGGGAACAATCAGCCCCAGCATTTT; abundance: few; j_gene: TRBJ1-5; d_gene: TRBD1; v_gene: TRBV5-1
CDR3aa: CASSQGTSGDTQYF; CDR3nt: TGTGCCAGCAGCCAAGGCACTAGCGGAGATACGCAGTATTTT; abundance: few; j_gene: TRBJ2-3; d_gene: TRBD2; v_gene: TRBV14
CDR3aa: CSAPTRLAGGRYNEQFF; CDR3nt: TGCAGTGCCCCGACGAGACTAGCGGGGGGCCGGTACAATGAGCAGTTCTTC; abundance: .; j_gene: TRBJ2-1; d_gene: TRBD2; v_gene: TRBV20-1
CDR3aa: CASSQQGAQGRPQHF; CDR3nt: TGTGCCAGCAGTCAACAGGGGGCGCAAGGAAGGCCCCAGCATTTT; abundance: .; j_gene: TRBJ1-5; d_gene: TRBD1; v_gene: TRBV6-2/TRBV6-3
CDR3aa: CASSLSGGDYNEQFF; CDR3nt: TGTGCCAGCAGTCTCAGCGGGGGCGACTACAATGAGCAGTTCTTC; abundance: many; j_gene: TRBJ2-1; d_gene: TRBD2; v_gene: TRBV7-2
CDR3aa: CSARDPGKPGGYGYTF; CDR3nt: TGCAGTGCTAGAGATCCAGGGAAACCAGGGGGCTATGGCTACACCTTC; abundance: .; j_gene: TRBJ1-2; d_gene: TRBD1; v_gene: TRBV20-1
CDR3aa: CASSGLAYTEQFF; CDR3nt: TGTGCCAGCAGCGGACTAGCGTACACGGAGCAGTTCTTC; abundance: .; j_gene: TRBJ2-1; d_gene: TRBD2; v_gene: TRBV3-1
CDR3aa: CASSSRGGGEKLFF; CDR3nt: TGTGCCAGCAGTTCCCGTGGGGGAGGGGAAAAACTGTTTTTT; abundance: few; j_gene: TRBJ1-4; d_gene: .; v_gene: TRBV27
CDR3aa: CASSFGTASWETQYF; CDR3nt: TGTGCCAGCAGCTTCGGGACGGCCTCTTGGGAGACCCAGTACTTC; abundance: few; j_gene: TRBJ2-5; d_gene: .; v_gene: TRBV7-9
CDR3aa: CASSLGEMGDGYTF; CDR3nt: TGCGCCAGCAGCCTCGGCGAAATGGGGGATGGCTACACCTTC; abundance: few; j_gene: TRBJ1-2; d_gene: .; v_gene: TRBV5-1
CDR3aa: CASSYSTSGGAPNEQFF; CDR3nt: TGTGCCAGCAGTTACTCGACTAGCGGGGGGGCCCCGAATGAGCAGTTCTTC; abundance: few; j_gene: TRBJ2-1; d_gene: TRBD2; v_gene: TRBV6-2/TRBV6-3
CDR3aa: CASSALAGELFF; CDR3nt: TGTGCCAGCAGCGCCCTCGCCGGGGAGCTGTTTTTT; abundance: many; j_gene: TRBJ2-2; d_gene: .; v_gene: TRBV7-9
CDR3aa: CSVAGVGNQPQHF; CDR3nt: TGCAGCGTGGCCGGGGTCGGAAATCAGCCCCAGCATTTT; abundance: .; j_gene: TRBJ1-5; d_gene: .; v_gene: TRBV29-1
CDR3aa: CASSSRTGSWTEAFF; CDR3nt: TGTGCCAGCAGCTCCAGGACAGGGAGTTGGACTGAAGCTTTCTTT; abundance: many; j_gene: TRBJ1-1; d_gene: TRBD1; v_gene: TRBV7-9
CDR3aa: CASSEGVGGDYGYTF; CDR3nt: TGTGCCAGCAGTGAGGGCGTAGGGGGGGACTATGGCTACACCTTC; abundance: few; j_gene: TRBJ1-2; d_gene: .; v_gene: TRBV25-1
CDR3aa: CASSQDRRSAQYF; CDR3nt: TGTGCCAGCAGCCAAGATAGGAGGTCGGCCCAGTACTTC; abundance: many; j_gene: TRBJ2-5; d_gene: .; v_gene: TRBV4-2
CDR3aa: CATSDHTGDTGELFF; CDR3nt: TGTGCCACCAGTGATCATACGGGGGACACCGGGGAGCTGTTTTTT; abundance: few; j_gene: TRBJ2-2; d_gene: .; v_gene: TRBV24-1
CDR3aa: CASSLDSASGANVLTF; CDR3nt: TGTGCCAGCAGCCTCGACTCGGCCTCTGGGGCCAACGTCCTGACTTTC; abundance: few; j_gene: TRBJ2-6; d_gene: .; v_gene: TRBV3-1
CDR3aa: CASSLTGGHTDTQYF; CDR3nt: TGTGCCAGCAGCTTAACGGGGGGCCACACAGATACGCAGTATTTT; abundance: many; j_gene: TRBJ2-3; d_gene: .; v_gene: TRBV11-2
CDR3aa: CASRKRLATDTQYF; CDR3nt: TGTGCCAGCCGGAAACGACTAGCGACGGATACGCAGTATTTT; abundance: many; j_gene: TRBJ2-3; d_gene: TRBD2; v_gene: TRBV7-2
CDR3aa: CASSSVRGFQPQHF; CDR3nt: TGTGCCAGCAGTTCTGTCCGCGGGTTTCAGCCCCAGCATTTT; abundance: .; j_gene: TRBJ1-5; d_gene: .; v_gene: TRBV6-2/TRBV6-3
CDR3aa: CASSYRGGNPLAKNIQYF; CDR3nt: TGTGCCAGCAGTTACAGGGGAGGCAATCCCTTAGCCAAAAACATTCAGTACTTC; abundance: few; j_gene: TRBJ2-4; d_gene: .; v_gene: TRBV6-2/TRBV6-3
CDR3aa: CSVQDTGGAITEAFF; CDR3nt: TGCAGCGTCCAAGACACAGGGGGGGCGATCACTGAAGCTTTCTTT; abundance: many; j_gene: TRBJ1-1; d_gene: TRBD1; v_gene: TRBV29-1
CDR3aa: CATRGQGEIGELFF; CDR3nt: TGTGCCACCAGGGGACAGGGGGAAATCGGGGAGCTGTTTTTT; abundance: .; j_gene: TRBJ2-2; d_gene: TRBD1; v_gene: TRBV24-1
CDR3aa: CASSGLRSTDTQYF; CDR3nt: TGTGCCAGCAGCGGACTGAGAAGCACAGATACGCAGTATTTT; abundance: few; j_gene: TRBJ2-3; d_gene: .; v_gene: TRBV12-3/TRBV12-4
CDR3aa: CASSHGGGELFF; CDR3nt: TGTGCCAGCTCACACGGAGGCGGGGAGCTGTTTTTT; abundance: .; j_gene: TRBJ2-2; d_gene: .; v_gene: TRBV18
CDR3aa: CASVVGGSGGKRRTGELFF; CDR3nt: TGTGCCAGCGTCGTTGGGGGGTCCGGGGGCAAAAGGAGGACCGGGGAGCTGTTTTTT; abundance: many; j_gene: TRBJ2-2; d_gene: .; v_gene: TRBV27
CDR3aa: CASSSVTSGGVGELFF; CDR3nt: TGTGCCAGCAGCTCGGTGACTAGCGGGGGAGTCGGGGAGCTGTTTTTT; abundance: many; j_gene: TRBJ2-2; d_gene: TRBD2; v_gene: TRBV7-6
CDR3aa: CASSPWTLRAGELFF; CDR3nt: TGTGCCAGCTCACCGTGGACACTCCGAGCCGGGGAGCTGTTTTTT; abundance: .; j_gene: TRBJ2-2; d_gene: .; v_gene: TRBV18
CDR3aa: CASSLTGTGAGELFF; CDR3nt: TGTGCCAGCAGCTTAACCGGGACAGGGGCCGGGGAGCTGTTTTTT; abundance: many; j_gene: TRBJ2-2; d_gene: TRBD1; v_gene: TRBV7-3
CDR3aa: CSASPRTVQNEKLFF; CDR3nt: TGCAGTGCTAGTCCCCGGACAGTTCAAAATGAAAAACTGTTTTTT; abundance: few; j_gene: TRBJ1-4; d_gene: .; v_gene: TRBV20-1
CDR3aa: CSVERQNTGELFF; CDR3nt: TGCAGCGTTGAAAGGCAGAACACCGGGGAGCTGTTTTTT; abundance: .; j_gene: TRBJ2-2; d_gene: .; v_gene: TRBV29-1
CDR3aa: CATSRDNEGGRDGPQHF; CDR3nt: TGTGCCACCAGCAGAGATAACGAAGGCGGGAGAGATGGGCCCCAGCATTTT; abundance: few; j_gene: TRBJ1-5; d_gene: .; v_gene: TRBV15
CDR3aa: CASSPVPETSTDTQYF; CDR3nt: TGTGCCAGCAGCCCGGTTCCGGAGACTAGCACAGATACGCAGTATTTT; abundance: many; j_gene: TRBJ2-3; d_gene: .; v_gene: TRBV5-5
CDR3aa: CASSLGGQTRSYTF; CDR3nt: TGTGCCAGCAGCTTAGGCGGCCAGACGCGGAGCTACACCTTC; abundance: few; j_gene: TRBJ1-2; d_gene: .; v_gene: TRBV7-2
CDR3aa: CASGQGGTEAFF; CDR3nt: TGTGCCAGCGGACAGGGAGGCACTGAAGCTTTCTTT; abundance: many; j_gene: TRBJ1-1; d_gene: TRBD1; v_gene: TRBV12-3/TRBV12-4
CDR3aa: CAWLGGEAFF; CDR3nt: TGTGCCTGGTTGGGGGGTGAAGCTTTCTTT; abundance: many; j_gene: TRBJ1-1; d_gene: .; v_gene: TRBV30
CDR3aa: CASSLVDNEQYF; CDR3nt: TGTGCCAGCAGCTTAGTGGATAACGAGCAGTACTTC; abundance: many; j_gene: TRBJ2-7; d_gene: .; v_gene: TRBV7-9
CDR3aa: CASSPGGEETQYF; CDR3nt: TGTGCCAGCTCACCAGGGGGAGAAGAGACCCAGTACTTC; abundance: many; j_gene: TRBJ2-5; d_gene: .; v_gene: TRBV18
CDR3aa: CASTAGGPGNTIYF; CDR3nt: TGTGCCAGCACTGCTGGGGGCCCTGGAAACACCATATATTTT; abundance: .; j_gene: TRBJ1-3; d_gene: .; v_gene: TRBV7-9
CDR3aa: CASSQDVASAAGGPNEQFF; CDR3nt: TGCGCCAGCAGCCAAGACGTAGCATCGGCGGCGGGGGGGCCTAATGAGCAGTTCTTC; abundance: many; j_gene: TRBJ2-1; d_gene: TRBD2; v_gene: TRBV4-1
CDR3aa: CSARDLKAGVSYEQYF; CDR3nt: TGCAGTGCTAGAGATCTCAAAGCGGGGGTCTCCTACGAGCAGTACTTC; abundance: many; j_gene: TRBJ2-7; d_gene: TRBD2; v_gene: TRBV20-1
CDR3aa: CASSLFGTEAFF; CDR3nt: TGTGCCAGCAGTTTGTTTGGGACTGAAGCTTTCTTT; abundance: many; j_gene: TRBJ1-1; d_gene: .; v_gene: TRBV12-3/TRBV12-4
CDR3aa: CASSYLKPQETQYF; CDR3nt: TGTGCCAGCAGTTACCTTAAGCCACAAGAGACCCAGTACTTC; abundance: many; j_gene: TRBJ2-5; d_gene: .; v_gene: TRBV6-6